This T cell receptor (beta chain) was captured by sequencing in a study of blood T cell repertoires in COVID-19. At the level of the study: PBMCs, B-cell-depleted T cells, or T cells provided the cDNA or gDNA that made up the material.

This clone was seen a single time. CDR1 and CDR2 (germline): SEHNR, FQNEAQ (reference sequence). Trimming pared 0 bases from V and 3 bases from J, leaving 9 bases between. The CDR3 runs 15 residues. Measured with immunoSEQ multiplex PCR; TCRdb has only the in-frame clones, and not every one. The sample shows 230,000 or so clones, 86% of them seen only once. Cohorts were determined from participant-reported clinical history. This TCR came from a middle-aged woman with acute COVID-19. The source material was PBMCs or T cells enriched from blood (not recorded which). The chain carries TRBV7-9 and TRBJ2-1, with a tentative D call TRBD1 (5 bases). The CDR3 region is CASSLAQGIYNEQFF. CDR3 nucleotides: TGTGCCAGCAGCTTAGCTCAGGGCATCTACAATGAGCAGTTCTTC.